This TCR beta chain was recorded in a study of T cell repertoires in cytomegalovirus infection. Study background: The authors used CMV epitopes that were HLA-C-restricted (recently identified) and HLA-B-restricted (well studied). TCR beta signatures that were public indicated CMV infection and matching HLA type. Study results and caveats: Cumulative public TCR beta family frequency identified carriers of CMV plus the relevant HLA. Predominance within the ex vivo response was attributable to HLA-C-restricted CMV-specific TCR beta clonotypes.

TCRdb redid the calling of the reads with MiXCR, one entry per CDR3 protein. The sample lists around 360,000 distinct CDR3 sequences, roughly 34% seen once, with less than 15% in the top ten. This clonotype was picked up one time. The target antigen is unknown. This TCR was recovered from a human donor in good health (CMV status not recorded). Some clones in this sample may be carry-over from other donors' samples. The sequences come from cultured PBMCs, collected from culture after CMV antigen stimulation.

CDR3 nucleotides: TGTGCCAGCAGAGATCTGGTGGCGGGAGACAATGAGCAGTTCTTC. This translates into CASRDLVAGDNEQFF. The chain joins TRBV6-2 or TRBV6-3 to TRBJ2-1, with 7 bases identical to TRBD2. This CDR3 comprises 15 residues. The germline V gene encodes CDR1 MNHEY and CDR2 SVGEGT. Trimming at V came to 6 bases and at J to 5 bases, leaving 10 bases not matched to a gene.